This T cell receptor beta chain was captured in a study of blood T cells in healthy people across ages. The CDR3 covers 17 residues. Trimming shortened V by 0 bases and J by 1 base, and 15 bases separated the two germline ends. This clonotype was observed a handful of times. With a J-beta primer mix and a sample-barcoded 5' primer, a second PCR ran about 6 to 11 cycles. TCRdb re-called the 5' RACE reads with MiXCR, one entry per CDR3 protein. The table shows roughly 1 million distinct CDR3 sequences, with almost 25% occurring only once. These data were likewise used in another study, on T cells of mothers and their children. That source reports: The authors used all extracted RNA for cDNA synthesis, at approximately 1.5 ug per 15 ul.

This receptor was obtained from a girl aged 2-9 years in good health. The sequenced sample consisted of blood. The V gene is TRBV12-3 or TRBV12-4, the J gene TRBJ2-5; TRBD2 might be the D (6 bases). Here the CDR3 reads CASSLAAGGDLQETQYF. DNA for the CDR3: TGTGCCAGCAGTTTAGCGGCGGGCGGGGACCTCCAAGAGACCCAGTACTTC.